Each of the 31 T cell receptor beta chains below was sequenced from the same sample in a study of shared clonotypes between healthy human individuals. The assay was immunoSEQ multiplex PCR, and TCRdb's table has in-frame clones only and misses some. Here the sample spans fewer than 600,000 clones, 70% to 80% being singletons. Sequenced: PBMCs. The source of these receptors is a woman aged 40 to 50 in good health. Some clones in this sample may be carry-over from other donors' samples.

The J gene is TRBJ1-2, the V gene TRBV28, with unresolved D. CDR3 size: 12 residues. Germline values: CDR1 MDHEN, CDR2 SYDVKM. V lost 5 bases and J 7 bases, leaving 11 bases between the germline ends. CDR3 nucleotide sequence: TGTGCCAGCAGTGCGGACCTATCTGGCTACACCTTC. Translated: CASSADLSGYTF.

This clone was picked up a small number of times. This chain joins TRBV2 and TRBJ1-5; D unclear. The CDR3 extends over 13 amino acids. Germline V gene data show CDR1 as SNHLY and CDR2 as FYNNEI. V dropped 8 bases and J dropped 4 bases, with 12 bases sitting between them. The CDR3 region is CASRLFVNQPQHF. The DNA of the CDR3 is TGTGCCAGCCGTCTCTTTGTGAATCAGCCCCAGCATTTT.

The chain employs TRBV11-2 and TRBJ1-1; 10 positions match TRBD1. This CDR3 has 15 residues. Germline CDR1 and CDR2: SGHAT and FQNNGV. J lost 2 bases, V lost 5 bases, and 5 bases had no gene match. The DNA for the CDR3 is TGTGCCAGCAGCCCCCTGACAGGGGGCAACACTGAAGCTTTCTTT. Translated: CASSPLTGGNTEAFF.

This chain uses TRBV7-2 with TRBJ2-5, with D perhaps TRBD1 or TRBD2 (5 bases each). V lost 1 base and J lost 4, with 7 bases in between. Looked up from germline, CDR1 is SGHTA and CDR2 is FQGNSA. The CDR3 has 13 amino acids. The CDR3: CASSLGGSETQYF. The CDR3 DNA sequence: TGTGCCAGCAGCTTAGGGGGGTCAGAGACCCAGTACTTC.

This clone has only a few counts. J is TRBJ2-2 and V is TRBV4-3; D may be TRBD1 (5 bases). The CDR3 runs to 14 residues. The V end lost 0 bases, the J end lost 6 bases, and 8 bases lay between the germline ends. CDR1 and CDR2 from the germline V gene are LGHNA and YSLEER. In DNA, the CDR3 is TGCGCCAGCAGCCAAGACTACAGGCCCGGGGAGCTGTTTTTT. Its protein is CASSQDYRPGELFF.

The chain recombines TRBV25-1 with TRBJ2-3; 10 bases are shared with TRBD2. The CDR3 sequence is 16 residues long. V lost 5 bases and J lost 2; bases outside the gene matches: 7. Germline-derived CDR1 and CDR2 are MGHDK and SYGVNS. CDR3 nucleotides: TGTGCCAGCAGTCCCGGACTAGCGGCGAACACAGATACGCAGTATTTT. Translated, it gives CASSPGLAANTDTQYF.

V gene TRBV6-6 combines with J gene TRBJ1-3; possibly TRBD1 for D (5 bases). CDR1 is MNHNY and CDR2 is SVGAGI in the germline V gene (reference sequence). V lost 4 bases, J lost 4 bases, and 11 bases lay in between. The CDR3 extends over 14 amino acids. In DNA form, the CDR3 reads TGTGCCAGCAGTTTCCCGACAGTAGGAAACACCATATATTTT. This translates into CASSFPTVGNTIYF.

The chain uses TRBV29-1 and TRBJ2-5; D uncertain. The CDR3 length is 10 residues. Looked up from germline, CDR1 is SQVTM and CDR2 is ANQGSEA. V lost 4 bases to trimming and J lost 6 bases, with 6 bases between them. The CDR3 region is CSVGVQTQYF. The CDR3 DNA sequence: TGCAGCGTTGGCGTGCAGACCCAGTACTTC.

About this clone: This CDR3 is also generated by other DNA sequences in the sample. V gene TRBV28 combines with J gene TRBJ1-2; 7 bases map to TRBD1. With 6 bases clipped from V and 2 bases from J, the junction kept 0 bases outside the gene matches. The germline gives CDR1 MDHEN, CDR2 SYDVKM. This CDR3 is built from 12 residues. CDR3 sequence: CASRGQNYGYTF. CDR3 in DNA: TGTGCCAGCAGGGGACAGAACTATGGCTACACCTTC.

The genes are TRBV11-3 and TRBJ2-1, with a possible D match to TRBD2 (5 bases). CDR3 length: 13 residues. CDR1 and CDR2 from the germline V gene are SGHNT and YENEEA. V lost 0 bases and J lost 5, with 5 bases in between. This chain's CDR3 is CASSLEGDNEQFF. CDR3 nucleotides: TGTGCCAGCAGCTTAGAGGGAGACAATGAGCAGTTCTTC. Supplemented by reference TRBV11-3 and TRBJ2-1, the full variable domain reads EAGVVQSPRYKIIEKKQPVAFWCNPISGHNTLYWYLQNLGQGPELLIRYENEEAVDDSQLPKDRFSAERLKGVDSTLKIQPAELGDSAVYLCASSLEGDNEQFFGPGTRLTVL.

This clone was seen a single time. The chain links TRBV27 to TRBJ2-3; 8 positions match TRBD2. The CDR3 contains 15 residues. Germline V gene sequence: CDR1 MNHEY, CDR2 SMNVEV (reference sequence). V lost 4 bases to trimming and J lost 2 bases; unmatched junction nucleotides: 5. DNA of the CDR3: TGTGCCAGCAGTTCAGGACTAGCTCCCACAGATACGCAGTATTTT. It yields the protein CASSSGLAPTDTQYF.

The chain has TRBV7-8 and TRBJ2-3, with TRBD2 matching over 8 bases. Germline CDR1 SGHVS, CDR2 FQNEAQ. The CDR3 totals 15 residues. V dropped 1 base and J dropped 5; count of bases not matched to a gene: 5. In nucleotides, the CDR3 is TGTGCCAGCAGCTTAGAGTGGCTAGCGGGAGATACGCAGTATTTT. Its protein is CASSLEWLAGDTQYF.

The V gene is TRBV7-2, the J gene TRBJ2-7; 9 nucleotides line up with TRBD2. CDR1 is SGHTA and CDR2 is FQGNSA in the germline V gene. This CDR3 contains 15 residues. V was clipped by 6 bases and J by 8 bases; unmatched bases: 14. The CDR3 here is CASSPSGSGGTKQYF. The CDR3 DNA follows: TGTGCCAGCAGTCCCTCGGGTAGCGGGGGTACGAAGCAGTACTTC.

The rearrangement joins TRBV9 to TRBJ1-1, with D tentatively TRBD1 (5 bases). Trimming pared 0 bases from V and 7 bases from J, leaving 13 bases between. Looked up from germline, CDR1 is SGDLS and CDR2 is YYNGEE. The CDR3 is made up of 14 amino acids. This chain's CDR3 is CASSVEGWGFEAFF. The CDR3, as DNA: TGTGCCAGCAGCGTAGAGGGGTGGGGATTTGAAGCTTTCTTT. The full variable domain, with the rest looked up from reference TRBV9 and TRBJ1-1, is DSGVTQTPKHLITATGQRVTLRCSPRSGDLSVYWYQQSLDQGLQFLIQYYNGEERAKGNILERFSAQQFPDLHSELNLSSLELGDSALYFCASSVEGWGFEAFFGQGTRLTVV.

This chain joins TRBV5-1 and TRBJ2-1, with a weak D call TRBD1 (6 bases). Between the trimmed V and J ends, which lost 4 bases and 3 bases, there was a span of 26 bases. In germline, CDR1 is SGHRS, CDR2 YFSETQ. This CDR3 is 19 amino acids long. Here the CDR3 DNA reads TGCGCCAGCAGCGAGCAGAGACAGTGGGGGCCCCTGAGCTACAATGAGCAGTTCTTC. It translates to CASSEQRQWGPLSYNEQFF. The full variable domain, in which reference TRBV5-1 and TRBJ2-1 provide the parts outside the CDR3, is KAGVTQTPRYLIKTRGQQVTLSCSPISGHRSVSWYQQTPGQGLQFLFEYFSETQRNKGNFPGRFSGRQFSNSRSEMNVSTLELGDSALYLCASSEQRQWGPLSYNEQFFGPGTRLTVL.

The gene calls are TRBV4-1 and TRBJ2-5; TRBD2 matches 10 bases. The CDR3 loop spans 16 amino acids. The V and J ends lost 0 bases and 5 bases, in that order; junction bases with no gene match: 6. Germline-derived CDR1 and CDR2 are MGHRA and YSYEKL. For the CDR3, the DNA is TGCGCCAGCAGCCAAGACCTAGCGGGAGCCATTGAGACCCAGTACTTC. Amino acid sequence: CASSQDLAGAIETQYF.

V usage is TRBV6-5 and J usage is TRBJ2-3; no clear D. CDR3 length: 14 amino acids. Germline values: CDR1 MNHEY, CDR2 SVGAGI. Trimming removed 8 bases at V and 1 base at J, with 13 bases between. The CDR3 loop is CASRYGSGTDTQYF. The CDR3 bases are TGTGCCAGCCGCTATGGGTCTGGCACAGATACGCAGTATTTT.

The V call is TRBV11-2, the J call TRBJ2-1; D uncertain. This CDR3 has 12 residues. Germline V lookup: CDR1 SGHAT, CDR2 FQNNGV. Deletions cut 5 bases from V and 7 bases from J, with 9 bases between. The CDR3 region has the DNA TGTGCCAGCAGCCCACTTCCGAATGAGCAGTTCTTC. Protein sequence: CASSPLPNEQFF.

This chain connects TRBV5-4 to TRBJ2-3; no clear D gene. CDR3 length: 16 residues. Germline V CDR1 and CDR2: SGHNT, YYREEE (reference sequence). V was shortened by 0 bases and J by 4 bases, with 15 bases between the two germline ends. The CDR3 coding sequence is TGTGCCAGCAGCTTGGAACAGTCGGTTGTGGCAGATACGCAGTATTTT. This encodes CASSLEQSVVADTQYF.

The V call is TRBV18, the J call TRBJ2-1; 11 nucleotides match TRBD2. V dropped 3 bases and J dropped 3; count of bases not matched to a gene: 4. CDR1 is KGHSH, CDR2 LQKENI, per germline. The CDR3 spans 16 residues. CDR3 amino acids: CASSPSGRADYNEQFF. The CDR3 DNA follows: TGTGCCAGCTCACCTAGCGGGAGGGCCGACTACAATGAGCAGTTCTTC.

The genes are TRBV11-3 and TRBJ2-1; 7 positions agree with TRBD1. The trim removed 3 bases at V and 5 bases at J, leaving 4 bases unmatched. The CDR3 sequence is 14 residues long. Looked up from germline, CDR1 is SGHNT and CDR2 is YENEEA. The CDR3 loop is CASSLGQPNNEQFF. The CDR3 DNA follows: TGTGCCAGCAGCTTGGGACAGCCGAACAATGAGCAGTTCTTC.

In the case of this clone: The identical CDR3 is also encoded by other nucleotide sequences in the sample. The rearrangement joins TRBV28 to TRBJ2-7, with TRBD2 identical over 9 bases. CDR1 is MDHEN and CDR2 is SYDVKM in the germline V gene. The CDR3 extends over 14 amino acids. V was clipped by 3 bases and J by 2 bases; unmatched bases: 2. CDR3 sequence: CASSFGGRAYEQYF. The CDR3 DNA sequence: TGTGCCAGCAGTTTCGGCGGGAGGGCCTACGAGCAGTACTTC.

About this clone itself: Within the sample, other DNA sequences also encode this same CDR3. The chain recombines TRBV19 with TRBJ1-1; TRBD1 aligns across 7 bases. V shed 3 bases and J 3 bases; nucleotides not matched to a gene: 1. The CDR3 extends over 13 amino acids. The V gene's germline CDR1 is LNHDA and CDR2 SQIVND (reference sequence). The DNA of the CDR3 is TGTGCCAGTAGTATCCAGGGGGACACTGAAGCTTTCTTT. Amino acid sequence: CASSIQGDTEAFF.

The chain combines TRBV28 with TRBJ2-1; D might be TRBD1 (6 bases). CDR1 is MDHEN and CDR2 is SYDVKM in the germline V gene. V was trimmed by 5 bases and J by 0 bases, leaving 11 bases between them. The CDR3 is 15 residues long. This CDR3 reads CASSAQGNSYNEQFF. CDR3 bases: TGTGCCAGCAGTGCACAGGGAAACTCCTACAATGAGCAGTTCTTC.

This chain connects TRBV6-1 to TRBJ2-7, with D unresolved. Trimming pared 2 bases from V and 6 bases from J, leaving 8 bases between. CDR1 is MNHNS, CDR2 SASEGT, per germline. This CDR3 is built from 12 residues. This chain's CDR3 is CASSESTLEQYF. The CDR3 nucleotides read TGTGCCAGCAGTGAATCCACGCTCGAGCAGTACTTC.

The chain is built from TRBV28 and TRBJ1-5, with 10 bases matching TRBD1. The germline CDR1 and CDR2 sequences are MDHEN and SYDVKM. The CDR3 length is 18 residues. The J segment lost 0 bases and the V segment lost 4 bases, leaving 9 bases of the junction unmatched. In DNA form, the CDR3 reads TGTGCCAGCAGTTCGACAGGGGGCGACATTAATAGCAATCAGCCCCAGCATTTT. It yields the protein CASSSTGGDINSNQPQHF.

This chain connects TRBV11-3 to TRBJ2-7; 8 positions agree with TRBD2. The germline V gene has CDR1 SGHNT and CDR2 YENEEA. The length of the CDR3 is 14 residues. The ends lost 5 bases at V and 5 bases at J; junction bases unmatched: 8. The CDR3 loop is CASSHGGVTNEQYF. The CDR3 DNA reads TGTGCCAGCAGCCACGGGGGGGTAACTAACGAGCAGTACTTC.

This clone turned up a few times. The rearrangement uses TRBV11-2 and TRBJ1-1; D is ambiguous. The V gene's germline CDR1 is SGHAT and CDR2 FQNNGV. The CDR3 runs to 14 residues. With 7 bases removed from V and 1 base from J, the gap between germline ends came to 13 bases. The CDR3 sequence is CASTALRQNTEAFF. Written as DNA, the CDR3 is TGTGCCAGCACAGCTTTAAGGCAGAACACTGAAGCTTTCTTT.

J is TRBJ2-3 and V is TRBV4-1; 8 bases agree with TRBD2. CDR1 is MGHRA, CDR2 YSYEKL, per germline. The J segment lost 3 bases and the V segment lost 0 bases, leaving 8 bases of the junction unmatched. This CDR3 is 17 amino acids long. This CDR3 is CASSQDPLAGTTDTQYF. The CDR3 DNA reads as TGCGCCAGCAGCCAAGATCCGCTAGCGGGCACTACAGATACGCAGTATTTT.

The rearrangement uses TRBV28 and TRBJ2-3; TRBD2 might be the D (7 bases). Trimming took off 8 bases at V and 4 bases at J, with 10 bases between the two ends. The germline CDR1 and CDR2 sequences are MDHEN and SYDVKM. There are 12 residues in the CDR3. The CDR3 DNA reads TGTGCCAGCGGAGGGGGGGCAGATACGCAGTATTTT. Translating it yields CASGGGADTQYF.

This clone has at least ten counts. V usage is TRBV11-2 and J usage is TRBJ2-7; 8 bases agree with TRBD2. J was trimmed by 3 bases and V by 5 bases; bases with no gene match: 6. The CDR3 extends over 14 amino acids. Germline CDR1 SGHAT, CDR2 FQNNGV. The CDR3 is CASSLSGTNYEQYF. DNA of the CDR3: TGTGCCAGCAGCCTTAGCGGGACAAACTACGAGCAGTACTTC.